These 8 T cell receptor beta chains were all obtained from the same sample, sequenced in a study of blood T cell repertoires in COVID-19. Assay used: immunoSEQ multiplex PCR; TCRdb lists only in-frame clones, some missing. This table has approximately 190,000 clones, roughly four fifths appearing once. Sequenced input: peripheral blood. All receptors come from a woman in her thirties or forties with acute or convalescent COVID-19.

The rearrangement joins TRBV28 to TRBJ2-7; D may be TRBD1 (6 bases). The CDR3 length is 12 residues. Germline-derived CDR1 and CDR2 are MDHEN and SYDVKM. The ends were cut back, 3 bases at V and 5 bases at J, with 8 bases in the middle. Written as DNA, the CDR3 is TGTGCCAGCAGTTTGTACAGGGACGAGCAGTACTTC. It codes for CASSLYRDEQYF.

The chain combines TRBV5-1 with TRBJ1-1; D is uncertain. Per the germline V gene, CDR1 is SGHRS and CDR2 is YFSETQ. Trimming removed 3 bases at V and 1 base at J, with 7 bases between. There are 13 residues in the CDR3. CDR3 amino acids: CASSSSGNTEAFF. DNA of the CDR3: TGCGCCAGCAGCTCCTCGGGGAACACTGAAGCTTTCTTT. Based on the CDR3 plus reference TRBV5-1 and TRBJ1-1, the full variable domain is KAGVTQTPRYLIKTRGQQVTLSCSPISGHRSVSWYQQTPGQGLQFLFEYFSETQRNKGNFPGRFSGRQFSNSRSEMNVSTLELGDSALYLCASSSSGNTEAFFGQGTRLTVV.

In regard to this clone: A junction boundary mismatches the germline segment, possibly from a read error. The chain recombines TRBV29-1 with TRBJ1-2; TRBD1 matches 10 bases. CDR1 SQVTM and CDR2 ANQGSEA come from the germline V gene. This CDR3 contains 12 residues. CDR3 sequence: CSVEPTLGTGVF. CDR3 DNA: TGCAGCGTCGAGCCGACACTCGGGACAGGGGTCTTC.

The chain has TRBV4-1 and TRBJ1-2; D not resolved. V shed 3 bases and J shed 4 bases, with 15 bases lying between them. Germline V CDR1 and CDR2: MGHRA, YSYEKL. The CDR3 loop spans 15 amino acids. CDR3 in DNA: TGCGCCAGCAGCCACCCCGGGGAGGGATCCTATGGCTACACCTTC. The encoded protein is CASSHPGEGSYGYTF.

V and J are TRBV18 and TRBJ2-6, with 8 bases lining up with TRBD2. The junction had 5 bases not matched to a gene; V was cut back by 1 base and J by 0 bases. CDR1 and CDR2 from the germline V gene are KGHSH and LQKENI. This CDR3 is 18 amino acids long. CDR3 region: CASSPLAGGYSGANVLTF. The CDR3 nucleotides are TGTGCCAGCTCACCACTGGCGGGGGGATACTCTGGGGCCAACGTCCTGACTTTC.

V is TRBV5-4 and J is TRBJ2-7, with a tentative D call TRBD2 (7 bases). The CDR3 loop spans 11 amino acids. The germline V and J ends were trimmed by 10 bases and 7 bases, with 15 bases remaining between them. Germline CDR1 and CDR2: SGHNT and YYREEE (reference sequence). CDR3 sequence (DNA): TGTGCCCGAGGGGGGGCGAGAGAGCAGTACTTC. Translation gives CARGGAREQYF.

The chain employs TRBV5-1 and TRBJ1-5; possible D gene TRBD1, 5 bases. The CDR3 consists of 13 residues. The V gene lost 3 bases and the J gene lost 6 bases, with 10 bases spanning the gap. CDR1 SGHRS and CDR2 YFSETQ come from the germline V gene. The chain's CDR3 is CASSSYGGQPQHF. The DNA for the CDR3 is TGCGCCAGCAGCTCCTACGGGGGTCAGCCCCAGCATTTT.

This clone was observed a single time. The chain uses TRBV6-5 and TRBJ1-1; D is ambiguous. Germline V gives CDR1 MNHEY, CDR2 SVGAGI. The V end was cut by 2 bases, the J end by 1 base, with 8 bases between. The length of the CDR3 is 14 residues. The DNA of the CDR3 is TGTGCCAGCAGTTACGATGGGCGGAACACTGAAGCTTTCTTT. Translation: CASSYDGRNTEAFF.